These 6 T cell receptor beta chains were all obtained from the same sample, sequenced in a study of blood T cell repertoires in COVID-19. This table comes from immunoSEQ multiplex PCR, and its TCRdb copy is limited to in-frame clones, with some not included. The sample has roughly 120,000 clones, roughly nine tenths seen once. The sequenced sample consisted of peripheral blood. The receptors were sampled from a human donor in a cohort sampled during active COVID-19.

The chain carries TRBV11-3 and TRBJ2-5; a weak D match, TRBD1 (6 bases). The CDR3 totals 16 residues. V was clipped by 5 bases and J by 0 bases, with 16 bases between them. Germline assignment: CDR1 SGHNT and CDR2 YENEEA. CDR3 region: CASSPYRVGNQETQYF. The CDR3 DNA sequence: TGTGCCAGCAGCCCCTACAGGGTAGGGAACCAAGAGACCCAGTACTTC.

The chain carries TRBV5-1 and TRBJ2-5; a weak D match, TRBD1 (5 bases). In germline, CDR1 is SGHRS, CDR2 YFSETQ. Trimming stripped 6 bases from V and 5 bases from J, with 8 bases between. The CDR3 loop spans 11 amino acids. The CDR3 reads CASKQGETQYF. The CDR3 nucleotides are TGCGCCAGCAAGCAGGGTGAGACCCAGTACTTC.

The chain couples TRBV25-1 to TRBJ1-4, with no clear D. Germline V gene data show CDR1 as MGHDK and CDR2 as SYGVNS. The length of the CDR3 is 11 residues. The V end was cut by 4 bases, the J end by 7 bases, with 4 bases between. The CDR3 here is CASSVSEKLFF. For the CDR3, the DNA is TGTGCCAGCAGTGTCAGTGAAAAACTGTTTTTT.

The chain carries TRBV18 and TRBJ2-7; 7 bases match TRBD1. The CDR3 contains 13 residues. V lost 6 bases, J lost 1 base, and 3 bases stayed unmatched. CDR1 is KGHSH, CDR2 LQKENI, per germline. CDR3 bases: TGTGCCAGCTCGACGGGACAGTCCTACGAGCAGTACTTC. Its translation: CASSTGQSYEQYF.

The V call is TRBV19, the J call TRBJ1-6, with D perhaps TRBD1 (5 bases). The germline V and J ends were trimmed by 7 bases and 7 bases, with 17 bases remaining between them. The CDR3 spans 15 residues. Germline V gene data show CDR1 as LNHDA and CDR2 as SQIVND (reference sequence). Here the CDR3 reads CASIPGGEGNSPLHF. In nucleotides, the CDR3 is TGTGCCAGTATCCCCGGAGGGGAGGGGAATTCACCCCTCCACTTT.

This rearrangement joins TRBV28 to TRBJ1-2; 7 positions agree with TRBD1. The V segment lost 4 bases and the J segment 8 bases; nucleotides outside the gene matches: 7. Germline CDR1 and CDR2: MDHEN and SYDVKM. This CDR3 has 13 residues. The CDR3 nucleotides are TGTGCCAGCAGTTCGACAGGGACGGAGGGCTACACCTTC. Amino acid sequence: CASSSTGTEGYTF.